This TCR beta chain was identified in a study of T cells in Graves' hyperthyroidism and ophthalmopathy. Amplification of TCR beta CDR3 regions used RNA as the template. The study used the HTBI primer set for a first-round RT-PCR of the TCR CDR3. A single record per CDR3 protein comes from TCRdb applying MiXCR to the multiplex PCR reads. This sample has under 350,000 distinct CDR3 sequences; approximately 18% occur once, and the top ten carry under 55%. This clonotype was seen a handful of times. This receptor was identified in a woman aged 50 to 60 with Graves' hyperthyroidism. The specimen sequenced was blood.

This CDR3 is CASSFTYEQYF. CDR3 DNA sequence: TGTGCCAGCAGCTTCACCTACGAGCAGTACTTC. V usage is TRBV7-2 and J usage is TRBJ2-7; D gene ambiguous. The CDR3 is 11 residues long. The germline CDR1 and CDR2 sequences are SGHTA and FQGNSA. Trimming took 3 bases from V and 2 from J, leaving 2 bases between them.